These 2 T cell receptor beta chains were all obtained from the same sample, sequenced in a study of shared clonotypes between healthy human individuals. Profiling relied on immunoSEQ multiplex PCR, and the TCRdb table lists in-frame clones only, not all of them. Of roughly 1,500,000 clones in the sample, just under 99% were seen once. Sequencing was carried out using naive CD4+ T cells sorted from blood. The sample's subset: CD45RA+ positively selected. The receptors were sampled from a man younger than 45 in good health.

The gene calls are TRBV14 and TRBJ2-7, with a tentative D call TRBD1 (5 bases). The length of the CDR3 is 15 residues. Germline CDR1 reads SGHDN; CDR2 reads FVKESK. V gave up 4 bases and J gave up 4 bases, with 17 bases separating them. Here the CDR3 DNA reads TGTGCCAGCAGCCGGCAGGCAGGGTCGCGGTACGAGCAGTACTTC. Its protein product is CASSRQAGSRYEQYF.

The chain carries TRBV9 and TRBJ2-2; D not certain. The CDR3 extends over 15 amino acids. Trimming cost V 4 bases and J 7 bases, with 17 bases left between them. Germline lookup yields CDR1 SGDLS and CDR2 YYNGEE. The CDR3 protein is CASSSTVSWGGELFF. The CDR3 DNA sequence: TGTGCCAGCAGCTCGACCGTCTCTTGGGGCGGGGAGCTGTTTTTT.